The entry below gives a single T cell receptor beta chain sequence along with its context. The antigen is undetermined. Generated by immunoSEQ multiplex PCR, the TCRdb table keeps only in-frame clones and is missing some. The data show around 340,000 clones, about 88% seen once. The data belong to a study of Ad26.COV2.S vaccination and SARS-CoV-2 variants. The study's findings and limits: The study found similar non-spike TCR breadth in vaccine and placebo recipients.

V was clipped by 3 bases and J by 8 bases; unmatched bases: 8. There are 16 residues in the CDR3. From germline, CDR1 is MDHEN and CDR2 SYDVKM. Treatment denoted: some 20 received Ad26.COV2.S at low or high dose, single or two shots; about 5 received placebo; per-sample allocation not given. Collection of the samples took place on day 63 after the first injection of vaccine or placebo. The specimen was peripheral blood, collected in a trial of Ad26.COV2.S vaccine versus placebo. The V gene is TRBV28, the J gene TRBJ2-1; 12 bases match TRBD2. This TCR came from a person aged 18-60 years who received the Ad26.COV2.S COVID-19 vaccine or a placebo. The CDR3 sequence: CASSFGGLAGGYEQFF. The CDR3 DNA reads TGTGCCAGCAGTTTTGGTGGCCTAGCGGGAGGGTATGAGCAGTTCTTC.